These 7 T cell receptor beta chains were sequenced from one sample in a study of shared clonotypes between healthy human individuals. Naive CD8 cells lacked CD45RO and underwent positive selection for CCR7, leaving out terminally differentiated effector memory CD45RA+ cells. Here immunoSEQ multiplex PCR was the method, and the copy in TCRdb shows in-frame clones only, minus some. The sample shows some 1,900,000 clones, approximately 95% of them seen only once. Sequencing input: naive CD8+ T cells sorted from blood. Receptors were obtained from a man aged 18 to 35 in good health.

The chain combines TRBV7-9 with TRBJ1-1; D is perhaps TRBD1 (6 bases). The CDR3 length is 13 residues. Looked up from germline, CDR1 is SEHNR and CDR2 is FQNEAQ (reference sequence). The V end lost 5 bases, the J end lost 5 bases, and 12 bases lay between the germline ends. Here the CDR3 DNA reads TGTGCCAGCAGCCGGGACATTGAGACTGAAGCTTTCTTT. Protein sequence: CASSRDIETEAFF.

J is TRBJ2-1 and V is TRBV4-1; D perhaps matches TRBD1 (6 bases). Between the trimmed V and J ends, which lost 1 base and 9 bases, there was a span of 10 bases. CDR3 length: 13 residues. CDR1 and CDR2 (germline): MGHRA, YSYEKL. CDR3 in amino acids: CASSQVGAREQFF. In DNA, the CDR3 is TGCGCCAGCAGCCAAGTGGGGGCGCGTGAGCAGTTCTTC.

The chain links TRBV30 to TRBJ1-2; D might be TRBD1 (5 bases). This CDR3 contains 12 residues. CDR1 and CDR2 (germline): GTSNPN, SVGIG (reference sequence). The V gene lost 3 bases and the J gene lost 8 bases, with 13 bases spanning the gap. DNA for the CDR3: TGTGCCTGGAGGGTCACGGGGGAAGGCTACACCTTC. It specifies CAWRVTGEGYTF.

The V gene is TRBV6-6, the J gene TRBJ1-5, with 7 bases fitting TRBD1. The CDR3 runs 13 residues. V was pared by 6 bases and J by 7 bases, with 6 bases of the junction left unmatched. The germline CDR1 and CDR2 sequences are MNHNY and SVGAGI (reference sequence). CDR3 amino acids: CASSTGAVQPQHF. DNA for the CDR3: TGTGCCAGCAGCACAGGGGCGGTCCAGCCCCAGCATTTT.

V is TRBV2 and J is TRBJ2-2; D remains unclear. CDR3 length equals 12 residues. V lost 3 bases to trimming and J lost 5 bases, with 4 bases between them. From germline, CDR1 is SNHLY and CDR2 FYNNEI. The CDR3 reads CASSDETGELFF. CDR3 nucleotides: TGTGCCAGCAGTGATGAGACCGGGGAGCTGTTTTTT.

The rearrangement joins TRBV4-3 to TRBJ2-6; 8 bases are a match to TRBD1. The CDR3 length is 20 residues. Germline trimming cut 3 bases from V and 1 base from J; bases unmatched to any gene: 14. Germline CDR1 is LGHNA and CDR2 is YSLEER. CDR3 loop: CASSQTRAGTGSSGANVLTF. The CDR3 DNA sequence: TGCGCCAGCAGCCAGACTCGGGCGGGGACAGGTTCTTCTGGGGCCAACGTCCTGACTTTC.

The chain carries TRBV10-2 and TRBJ2-2, with 13 bases fitting TRBD2. The CDR3 consists of 16 residues. Germline CDR1 and CDR2: WSHSY and SAAADI. The V and J ends lost 6 bases and 5 bases, in that order; junction bases with no gene match: 6. CDR3 sequence: CASSLLAGGRTGELFF. The DNA for the CDR3 is TGCGCCAGCAGCCTACTAGCGGGAGGGAGGACCGGGGAGCTGTTTTTT.